This TCR beta chain was identified during a study of cytomegalovirus exposure and HLA in healthy donors listed by TCRdb under 2017. Turning to the overall study: In an earlier analysis of approximately 640 of the donors, around 300 Gb of sequence data and roughly 100 million unique TCR beta sequences from about 179 million T cells were reported. Approximately 310 gigabases of sequencing data and approximately 80 million unique TCR sequences were included in an early release covering around 650 HLA-typed donors. Of the approximately 400 genotyped donors, roughly 76% were placed in the genetic ancestry cluster associated with self-reported Caucasian donors. The study aimed to test whether signatures of past pathogen exposure could be identified by cataloging public T cell receptors. The study used immunosequencing to profile the T cell repertoires of some 600 subjects and linked those repertoires to cytomegalovirus serostatus. A separate validation cohort of approximately 120 different subjects was used in addition to the approximately 700-subject first cohort. High-throughput TCR immunosequencing, statistical association of individual TCRs with disease status, and machine learning were combined to predict cytomegalovirus infection status. A later analysis re-examined previously published TCR beta repertoires from about 700 donors and added high-resolution HLA genotyping to investigate patterns of TCR occurrence. Rather than using new phenotypic data, the later analysis identified candidate immune exposures from TCR beta sequences and from how often those sequences occurred across donors. In an earlier analysis of more than 550 of the donors, high-throughput TCR beta sequencing was used to judge whether each TCR beta V gene segment behaved as functional or pseudogenic. Donor age, sex, ethnicity and CMV serostatus were compiled alongside the repertoire data. A later genetic analysis used genome-wide SNP genotypes for about 65% of the 666 donors, treating that subset as a discovery cohort. All discovery cohort repertoires had been generated on a single sequencing platform. Class I and class II HLA loci were covered by the typing at four-digit resolution. Typing coverage varied by locus: 629-630 donors for A, B, C, DRB1 and DQB1; 522 for DQA1; around 610 for DPA1; approximately 450 for DPB1. A handful of DR-DQ haplotypes were handled as single units for association and clustering because linkage in the cohort was strong. On average, around 240,000 unique TCR beta nucleotide sequences were sequenced per donor among more than 350 genotyped donors of the cohort, with 15% to 20% of those sequences being non-productive.

Details on this clone: Its antigen specificity is not known. Base qualities are not at hand, and no much larger clone is one base apart.

Libraries came from the immunoSEQ multiplex PCR assay. The multiplex PCR relied on a mix of 60 forward primers for TCR Vbeta segments and 13 reverse primers for TCR Jbeta segments. Amplification of the CDR3 region of rearranged TCR beta genes was performed with a multiplex PCR assay on genomic DNA. The amplified TCR beta libraries were sequenced on the Illumina HiSeq System as 87-base-pair reads. On the study's bioinformatics: In a later analysis, 80 million or so unique TCR beta chains were counted across the roughly 610 repertoires, and approximately 11 million of these chains were shared by at least two donors. A nearest-neighbor algorithm error-corrected the raw reads and collapsed the reads into unique sequences, merging closely related sequences to remove PCR and sequencing errors. To assign V, D and J gene segments, CDR3 sequences were aligned to IMGT reference sequences. For a sequence to be retained, at least a six-nucleotide match to both a V gene segment and a J gene segment was required. A rearrangement counted as productive if the CDR3 had no stop codons and remained in frame with V and J, and every other rearrangement counted as non-productive. CDR3 was defined by IMGT convention, running from the second conserved V-encoded cysteine to the conserved J-encoded phenylalanine. Sequences without an unambiguous match to a single V gene segment were excluded from the earlier analysis of 587 of the donors. An earlier analysis of under 750 of the donors called V segments functional above 56.7% productive rearrangements and segregating when the between-donor standard deviation exceeded 5%. A statistical classification framework was built to diagnose cytomegalovirus status from the catalog of TCR beta chain sequences. In a later analysis, V and J genes were assigned by comparing TCR nucleotide sequences against IMGT/GENE-DB human TR gene sequences. In a later analysis, CDR3 sequences and most-parsimonious VDJ recombination scenarios were assigned using the TCRdist pipeline. In a later analysis, each TCR beta chain was defined by its CDR3 amino acid sequence together with its V-gene family, and reads lacking a unique V-gene family were excluded. To address suspected cross-contamination and a sequencing artifact, a later analysis removed 450 to 700 highly shared, low-generation-probability nucleotide sequences. In a later analysis, a clonal expansion index for each public chain was calculated from normalized within-repertoire ranks of inferred template counts. In a later analysis, generation probabilities were computed with a VDJ recombination model fitted to out-of-frame rearrangements, and the resulting probabilities were checked against IGoR. In a later analysis, hypergeometric tests were used to score TCR-TCR, TCR-HLA and TCR-CMV co-occurrence, with a repertoire-size bias correction applied to TCR pairs. In a later analysis, false discovery rates were estimated by permuting HLA or CMV assignments 20 times. In a later analysis, co-occurring TCRs were grouped using DBSCAN, with TCRdist sequence similarity added in when clustering inside HLA-allele-positive subsets. Co-occurrence clustering excluded repertoires with fewer than 30,000 or more than 120,000 public chains, plus five with anomalous nucleotide sharing. TCRdb took this table from immuneACCESS and kept in-frame rearrangements with V and J called. Such tables lack part of the clones; where checked against another copy, unresolved V genes explain under half of the gap, and the rest is unexplained. V and J calls and clone size follow that table, whereas D and trimming were derived from the DNA. For this sample the table gives around 180,000 clones, of which approximately 84% were detected only once. The ten largest clones capture 4.8% of the sample.

Summary of the overall study and its limitations: In a later genetic analysis, a missense DCLRE1C variant was associated with V-gene and J-gene trimming of TCR beta chains, and the association was replicated in an independent cohort. In this cohort, only TCR beta chains were sequenced, and detectable features were limited by the absence of alpha or paired-chain data. The classifier was reported to diagnose cytomegalovirus status with high specificity and sensitivity in both the original and validation cohorts. In a later analysis, several top co-occurrence clusters were reported to appear linked to parvovirus B19, influenza, CMV and Epstein-Barr virus. According to a later analysis, most CMV-associated TCR beta chains appeared to be HLA-restricted, and the HLA associations seemed to be driven largely by CMV exposure. Because HLA typing was missing for some donors at each locus, association tests included only the typed subset. Presence/absence analyses assumed roughly uniform sequencing depth across donors, an assumption that may not hold. When HLA alleles, especially DR and DQ, strongly co-occurred, TCR associations were difficult to assign to individual alleles. Correlated functional status among segregating V segments might be attributable to linkage disequilibrium, but an unknown experimental factor could not be ruled out. A further reported finding was that TCR beta sequences accurately predicted the HLA-A and HLA-B alleles for most subjects in the first cohort. According to a later genetic analysis, donors in an Asian-associated ancestry cluster had fewer N-insertions in productive TCRs than the roughly 700-donor mean. A later analysis found that HLA-associated TCR beta chains were more clonally expanded and had lower generation probabilities than equally common non-associated chains. Some 15 rarely observed V segments, including chromosome 9 orphons, were excluded from the earlier analysis of approximately 500 of the donors because counts were too low. Some IMGT-functional V segments, including TRBV6-2 and TRBV6-3, could not be told apart with the 87-base-pair reads, so those segments were excluded. Immune exposure information for the cohort was limited to CMV serostatus. In a later analysis, TCR association rates were found to vary across HLA loci, with the most associated TCRs seen for DRB1 alleles and the fewest for HLA-C alleles. A cluster of highly shared sequence variants was judged likely to represent a technical artifact of the sequencing pipeline. An earlier analysis of some 590 of the donors showed that most TCR beta V segments appeared in productive rearrangements either about 90% or about 30% of the time, which broadly matched IMGT annotations. A total of fewer than 200 TCR beta chains were listed by the study as associated with cytomegalovirus. A later analysis associated approximately 17,000 TCR beta sequences with specific HLA alleles at a false discovery rate of 0.05. Most TCR sequences were seen in very few donors, while some public TCRs were found in many individuals. According to the authors, the approach could potentially be generalized to other disease states and immunological phenotypes. In vitro tests confirmed that a few of the cytomegalovirus-associated TCR beta chains recognize cytomegalovirus antigens.

The cohort was made up of roughly 670 healthy bone marrow donors. At the time of sampling, every cohort member was nominally healthy, though immune exposures that went unrecorded were likely present. The donor was CMV seropositive and belonged to the group of around 300 seropositive cohort members. A peripheral blood sample was collected from each donor, and TCR beta sequencing was performed on peripheral blood mononuclear cells. Genomic DNA extraction from the blood cell samples was performed with the Qiagen DNeasy Blood Extraction Kit. The germline V gene supplies CDR1 MDHEN and CDR2 SYDVKM. V loses 5 bases, J loses 4 bases, and the germline ends lie 21 bases apart. Reading from cysteine to phenylalanine, the CDR3 counts 17 amino acids. The retained sequence is limited to the CDR3, 51 bases, with the frame set at the first base.

Recombination joined TRBV28 with TRBJ1-3; a weak D assignment points to TRBD1 (5 bases agree). The source material was PBMCs. The source of this sequence is a girl aged 5 to 17 in good health and CMV-seropositive. The DNA is as follows: TGTGCCAGCAGTCCTGCTCCCGGACAAAGTGTAGGAAACACCATATATTTT. This translates into CASSPAPGQSVGNTIYF.